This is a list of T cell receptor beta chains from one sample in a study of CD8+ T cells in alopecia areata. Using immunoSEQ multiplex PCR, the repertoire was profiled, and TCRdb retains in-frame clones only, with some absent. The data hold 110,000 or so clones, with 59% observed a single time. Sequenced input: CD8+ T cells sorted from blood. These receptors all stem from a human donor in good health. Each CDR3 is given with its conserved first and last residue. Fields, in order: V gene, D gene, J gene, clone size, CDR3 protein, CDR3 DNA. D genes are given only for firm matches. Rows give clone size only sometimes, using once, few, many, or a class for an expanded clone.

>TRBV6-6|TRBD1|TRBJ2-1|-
CASELGQGHYNEQFF
TGTGCCAGTGAACTCGGACAGGGGCACTACAATGAGCAGTTCTTC
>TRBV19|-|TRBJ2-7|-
CASSPGTASYEQYF
TGTGCCAGTAGTCCCGGGACGGCTTCCTACGAGCAGTACTTC
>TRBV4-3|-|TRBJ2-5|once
CASSQGGAPQETQYF
TGCGCCAGCAGCCAAGGGGGTGCCCCCCAAGAGACCCAGTACTTC
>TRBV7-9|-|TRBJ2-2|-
CASSPETGKATGELFF
TGTGCCAGCAGCCCGGAGACGGGGAAGGCCACCGGGGAGCTGTTTTTT
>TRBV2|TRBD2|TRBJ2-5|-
CASLGTSVPETQYF
TGTGCCAGCCTCGGGACTAGTGTACCGGAGACCCAGTACTTC
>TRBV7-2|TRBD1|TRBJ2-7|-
CASSFSLWGQEAYEQYF
TGTGCCAGCAGCTTTTCGCTTTGGGGACAGGAGGCCTACGAGCAGTACTTC
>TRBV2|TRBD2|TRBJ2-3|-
CASSEARLAGTDTQYF
TGTGCCAGCAGTGAGGCGCGACTAGCGGGGACAGATACGCAGTATTTT
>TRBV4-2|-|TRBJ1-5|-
CASSQAGSNQPQHF
TGTGCCAGCAGCCAAGCAGGGTCCAATCAGCCCCAGCATTTT
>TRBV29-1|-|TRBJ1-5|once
CSVGQSNQPQHF
TGCAGCGTTGGACAGTCCAATCAGCCCCAGCATTTT
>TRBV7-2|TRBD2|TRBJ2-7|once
CASSPGTSGAYEQYF
TGTGCCAGCAGCCCCGGGACTAGCGGGGCCTACGAGCAGTACTTC
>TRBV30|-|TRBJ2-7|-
CAWREEAYEQYF
TGTGCCTGGAGGGAGGAGGCCTACGAGCAGTACTTC
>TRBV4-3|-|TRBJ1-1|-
CASSHGAGDTEAFF
TGCGCCAGCAGCCACGGGGCGGGGGACACTGAAGCTTTCTTT
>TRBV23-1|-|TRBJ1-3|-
CASSPCLRSSGNTIYF
TGCGCCAGCAGTCCTTGCCTACGAAGCTCTGGAAACACCATATATTTT
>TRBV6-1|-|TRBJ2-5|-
CASSEATIQETQYF
TGTGCCAGCAGTGAAGCTACCATCCAAGAGACCCAGTACTTC
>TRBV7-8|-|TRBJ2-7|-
CASSLVTGSHEQYF
TGTGCCAGCAGCTTAGTTACAGGGTCTCATGAGCAGTACTTC
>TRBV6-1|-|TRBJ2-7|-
CASSEYGRSVGGSSYEQYF
TGTGCCAGCAGTGAATACGGTCGTTCGGTGGGGGGAAGCTCCTACGAGCAGTACTTC
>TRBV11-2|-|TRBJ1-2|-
CASSSPDSNYGYTF
TGTGCCAGCAGCTCCCCGGACAGTAACTATGGCTACACCTTC
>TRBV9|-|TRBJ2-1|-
CASSVDAGSYNEQFF
TGTGCCAGCAGCGTAGACGCGGGGTCCTACAATGAGCAGTTCTTC
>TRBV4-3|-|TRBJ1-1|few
CASSLMGEGRAEAFF
TGCGCCAGCAGCCTGATGGGGGAAGGGAGGGCTGAAGCTTTCTTT
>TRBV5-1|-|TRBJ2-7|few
CASRDPPSYEQYF
TGCGCCAGCAGGGACCCGCCCTCCTACGAGCAGTACTTC
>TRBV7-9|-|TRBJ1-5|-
CASSLDGNQPQHF
TGTGCCAGCAGCTTAGACGGCAATCAGCCCCAGCATTTT
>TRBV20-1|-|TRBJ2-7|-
CSATTSAEQYF
TGCAGTGCCACCACCTCAGCTGAGCAGTACTTC
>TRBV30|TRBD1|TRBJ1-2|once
CAWFAGTDGYTF
TGTGCCTGGTTTGCTGGGACAGACGGCTACACCTTC
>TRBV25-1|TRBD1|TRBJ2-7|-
CASSDLLGTGGEQYF
TGTGCCAGCAGTGACCTTTTAGGGACAGGGGGCGAGCAGTACTTC
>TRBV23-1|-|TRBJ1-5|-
CASSQSLRVERGNQPQHF
TGCGCCAGCAGTCAATCACTGAGGGTGGAGAGGGGCAATCAGCCCCAGCATTTT
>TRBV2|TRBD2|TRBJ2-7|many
CASIQGTSGGLTYEQYF
TGTGCCAGCATTCAAGGGACTAGCGGGGGCCTGACCTACGAGCAGTACTTC
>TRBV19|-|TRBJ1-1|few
CASSPGTLPEAFF
TGTGCCAGTAGCCCCGGGACACTCCCTGAAGCTTTCTTT
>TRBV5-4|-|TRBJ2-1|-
CASSLEAGNEQFF
TGTGCCAGCAGCTTGGAGGCAGGGAATGAGCAGTTCTTC
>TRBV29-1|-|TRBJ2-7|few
CSVELGQGSYEQYF
TGCAGCGTTGAATTGGGCCAGGGATCCTACGAGCAGTACTTC
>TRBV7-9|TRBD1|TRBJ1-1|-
CASSSWTGGKSTEAFF
TGTGCCAGCAGCTCCTGGACAGGGGGCAAGAGCACTGAAGCTTTCTTT
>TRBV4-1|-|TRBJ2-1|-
CASSRAGIEQFF
TGCGCCAGCAGCCGGGCGGGGATTGAGCAGTTCTTC
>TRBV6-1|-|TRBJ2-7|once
CASSEALGYEQYF
TGTGCCAGCAGTGAAGCGCTCGGCTACGAGCAGTACTTC
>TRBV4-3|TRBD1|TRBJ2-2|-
CASSQGQGAVELFF
TGCGCCAGCAGCCAAGGGCAGGGGGCAGTGGAGCTGTTTTTT
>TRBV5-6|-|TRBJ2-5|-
CASSLGTVQETQYF
TGTGCCAGCAGCTTGGGGACAGTTCAAGAGACCCAGTACTTC
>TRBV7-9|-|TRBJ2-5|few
CASSREAGGWVQETQYF
TGTGCCAGCAGCCGCGAAGCTGGGGGATGGGTCCAAGAGACCCAGTACTTC
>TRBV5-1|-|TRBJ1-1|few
CASSLEVRSLGSGRAFF
TGCGCCAGCAGCTTGGAGGTCCGGTCGTTGGGGAGCGGTCGGGCTTTCTTT
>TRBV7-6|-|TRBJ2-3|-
CASSLATDTQYF
TGTGCCAGCAGCTTAGCCACTGATACGCAGTATTTT
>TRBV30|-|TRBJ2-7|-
CAWSVKLPYEQYF
TGTGCCTGGAGTGTAAAACTTCCCTACGAGCAGTACTTC
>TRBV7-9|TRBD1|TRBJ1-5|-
CASSSDRESNQPQHF
TGTGCCAGCAGCTCCGACAGGGAAAGCAATCAGCCCCAGCATTTT
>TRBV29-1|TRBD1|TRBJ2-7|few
CSVETGGDYEQYF
TGCAGCGTTGAGACAGGGGGTGACTACGAGCAGTACTTC
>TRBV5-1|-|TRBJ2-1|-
CASSQTPPNEQFF
TGCGCCAGCAGCCAGACCCCTCCCAATGAGCAGTTCTTC
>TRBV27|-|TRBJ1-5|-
CASSFSRLQPQHF
TGTGCCAGCAGTTTCTCCCGGCTACAGCCCCAGCATTTT